A single TCR beta chain is shown here with its context. The sample originates from a study of blood T cell repertoires in COVID-19. Across the whole study: Specimens from acute and convalescent COVID-19 originated in the United States, Italy and Spain.

Profiling relied on immunoSEQ multiplex PCR, and the TCRdb table lists in-frame clones only, not all of them. The sample yields roughly 93,000 clones, about 90% seen once. This CDR3 comprises 17 residues. After removal of 1 base from V and 1 base from J, the junction contained 7 bases not matched to a gene. Germline-derived CDR1 and CDR2 are SGHVS and FNYEAQ. The sample was peripheral blood. The V and J genes are TRBV7-6 and TRBJ2-1; 7 bases match TRBD2. The receptor was isolated from a human donor in a cohort sampled during active COVID-19. The CDR3 coding sequence is TGTGCCAGCAGCTTAGTGGCGGGAGCGGATTCCTACAATGAGCAGTTCTTC. Translated, it gives CASSLVAGADSYNEQFF.